In its sample, the clone carrying this T cell receptor beta chain was seen once. Looked up from germline, CDR1 is SGHNT and CDR2 is YYREEE (reference sequence). This CDR3 is built from 14 residues. Trimming removed 4 bases from V and 8 bases from J, with 15 bases in between. Per the original methods: From reference gene primer amplification, estimates of nucleated cell counts were derived. TCRdb's table, derived via immunoSEQ multiplex PCR, lists solely in-frame clones and lacks some. V, J and clone size reflect that table, while D and trimming were determined from the DNA. There are 540,000 or so clones in the sample; roughly nine tenths occur only once, and roughly 7.4% lies in the top ten. This specimen belongs to a study of blood T cell repertoires in COVID-19. Study as a whole: The samples span acute and convalescent COVID-19 from the United States, Italy and Spain. The analysed material was cDNA or gDNA that came from T cells, B-cell-depleted T cells, or PBMCs.

Specimen: peripheral blood. This receptor was taken from a woman in her 50s with COVID-19, enrolled during active disease. The chain couples TRBV5-4 to TRBJ1-4, with D unclear. The CDR3, as DNA: TGTGCCAGCAGCCGAGGGCTCGGGAGGGAAAAACTGTTTTTT. Translated, it gives CASSRGLGREKLFF.